This T cell receptor (beta chain) was identified during a study of control samples from healthy donors and cancer patients. Trimming stripped 4 bases from V and 5 bases from J, with 6 bases between. The CDR3 covers 11 residues. Germline V gene sequence: CDR1 LGHDT, CDR2 YNNKEL (reference sequence). Produced via immunoSEQ multiplex PCR; TCRdb's table is partial and in-frame only. The sample has 150,000 to 200,000 clones, 91% seen once. The chain employs TRBV3-1 (or the pseudogene TRBV3-2) and TRBJ2-7; maybe TRBD1 (5 bases). The receptor comes from a woman aged 30 to 39 in good health. The sample consisted of blood. The CDR3 nucleotides are TGTGCCAGCAGCCCACAGGACGAGCAGTACTTC. Its protein is CASSPQDEQYF.